This TCR beta chain was sequenced for a study of T cell clonality in common variable immunodeficiency. The germline V gene has CDR1 KGHDR and CDR2 SFDVKD. The CDR3 length is 19 residues. V was shortened by 4 bases and J by 5 bases, with 25 bases between the two germline ends. Broader study findings: CVID subjects had higher TCRbeta clonality than healthy controls, most marked in about a third.

Blood samples were heparinized, about 4.5 to 8 ml per donor. This clone was recorded at least ten times. Its antigen remains unidentified. With the read ending 3 residues before the CDR3 end, the germline J gene is used to fill in that end. Assay used: immunoSEQ multiplex PCR; TCRdb lists only in-frame clones, some missing. The repertoire yields some 40,000 clones, none seen only once; the top ten contain 2.5% to 3.5%. The rearrangement links TRBV24-1 to TRBJ2-2, with D possibly being TRBD2 (7 bases). Sequencing was carried out using peripheral blood mononuclear cells. The origin of this receptor is a person between 18 and 75 years old in good health. CDR3 residues: CATSEKGGARPIGTGELFF. The CDR3 DNA, read in part, is TGTGCCACCAGTGAAAAGGGGGGGGCGAGGCCGATAGGTACCGGGGAG.